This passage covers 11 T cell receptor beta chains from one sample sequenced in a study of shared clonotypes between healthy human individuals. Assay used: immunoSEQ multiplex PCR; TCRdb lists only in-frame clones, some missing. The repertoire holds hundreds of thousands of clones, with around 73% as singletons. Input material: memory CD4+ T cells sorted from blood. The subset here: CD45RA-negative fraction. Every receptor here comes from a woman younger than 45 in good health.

CDR3 in DNA: TGTGCCAGCAGCTTGATGGGTATGCTCGGACAGGGGGGCTACACCTTC. It yields the protein CASSLMGMLGQGGYTF. The chain couples TRBV5-6 to TRBJ1-2; 9 nucleotides line up with TRBD1. The trim removed 1 base at V and 8 bases at J, leaving 12 bases unmatched. Per germline, CDR1 SGHDT and CDR2 YYEEEE. The CDR3 extends over 16 amino acids.

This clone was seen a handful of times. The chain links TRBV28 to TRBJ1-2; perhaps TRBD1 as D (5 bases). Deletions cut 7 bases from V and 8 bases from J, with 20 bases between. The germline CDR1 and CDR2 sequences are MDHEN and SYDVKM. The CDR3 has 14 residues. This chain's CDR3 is CASTVKVGVWGYTF. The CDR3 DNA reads TGTGCCAGCACCGTCAAGGTGGGGGTATGGGGCTACACCTTC.

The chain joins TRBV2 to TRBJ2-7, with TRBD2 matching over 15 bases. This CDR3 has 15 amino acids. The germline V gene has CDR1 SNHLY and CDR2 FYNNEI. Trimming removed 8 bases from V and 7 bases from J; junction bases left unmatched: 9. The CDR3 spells CASGGLAGGRREQYF. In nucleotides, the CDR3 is TGTGCCAGCGGGGGACTAGCGGGAGGTAGGAGAGAGCAGTACTTC.

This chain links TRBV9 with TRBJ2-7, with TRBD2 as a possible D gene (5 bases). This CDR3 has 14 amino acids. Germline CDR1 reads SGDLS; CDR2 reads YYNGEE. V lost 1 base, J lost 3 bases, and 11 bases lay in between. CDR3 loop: CASSVSLSGYEQYF. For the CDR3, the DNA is TGTGCCAGCAGCGTATCCCTCAGCGGCTACGAGCAGTACTTC.

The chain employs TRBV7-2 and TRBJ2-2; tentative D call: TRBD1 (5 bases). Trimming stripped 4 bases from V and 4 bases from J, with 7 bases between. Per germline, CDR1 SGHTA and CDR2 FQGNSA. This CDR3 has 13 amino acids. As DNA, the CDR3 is TGTGCCAGCAGCTCCAGGGCCACCGGGGAGCTGTTTTTT. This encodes CASSSRATGELFF.

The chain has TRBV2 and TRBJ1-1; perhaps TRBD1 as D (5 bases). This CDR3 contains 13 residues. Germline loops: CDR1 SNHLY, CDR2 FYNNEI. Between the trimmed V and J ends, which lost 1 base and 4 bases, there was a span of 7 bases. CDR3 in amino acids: CASSEGDGTEAFF. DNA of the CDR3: TGTGCCAGCAGTGAAGGGGACGGCACTGAAGCTTTCTTT. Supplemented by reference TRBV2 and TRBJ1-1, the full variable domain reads EPEVTQTPSHQVTQMGQEVILRCVPISNHLYFYWYRQILGQKVEFLVSFYNNEISEKSEIFDDQFSVERPDGSNFTLKIRSTKLEDSAMYFCASSEGDGTEAFFGQGTRLTVV.

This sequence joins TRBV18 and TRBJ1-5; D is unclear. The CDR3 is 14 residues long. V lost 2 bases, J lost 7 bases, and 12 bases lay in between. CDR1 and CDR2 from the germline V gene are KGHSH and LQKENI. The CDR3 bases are TGTGCCAGCTCACCAGATAGCGGTTTGCAGCCCCAGCATTTT. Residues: CASSPDSGLQPQHF.

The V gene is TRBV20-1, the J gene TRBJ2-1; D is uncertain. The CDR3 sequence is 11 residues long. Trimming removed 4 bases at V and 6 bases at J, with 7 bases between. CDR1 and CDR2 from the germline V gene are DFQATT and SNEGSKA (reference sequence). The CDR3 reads CSATNGNEQFF. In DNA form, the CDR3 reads TGCAGTGCTACTAATGGCAATGAGCAGTTCTTC.

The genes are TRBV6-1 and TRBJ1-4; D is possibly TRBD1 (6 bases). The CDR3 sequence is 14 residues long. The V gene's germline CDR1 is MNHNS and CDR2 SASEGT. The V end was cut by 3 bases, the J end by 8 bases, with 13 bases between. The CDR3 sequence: CASSDRDTFEKLFF. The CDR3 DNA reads TGTGCCAGCAGTGACCGGGACACCTTCGAAAAACTGTTTTTT.

The CDR3 DNA reads as TGTGCCAGCAGCAAGGGGGCTCTGACCGGGGAGCTGTTTTTT. It is translated as CASSKGALTGELFF. The chain carries TRBV28 and TRBJ2-2; 7 positions match TRBD1. V lost 6 bases and J lost 5; bases outside the gene matches: 6. Germline V gene data show CDR1 as MDHEN and CDR2 as SYDVKM. The CDR3 has 14 residues.

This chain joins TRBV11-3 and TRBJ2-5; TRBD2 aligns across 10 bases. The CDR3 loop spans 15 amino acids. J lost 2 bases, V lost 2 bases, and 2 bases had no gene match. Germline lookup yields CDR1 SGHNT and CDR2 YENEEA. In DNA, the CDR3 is TGTGCCAGCAGCTTAACTAGCGGGGTACAAGAGACCCAGTACTTC. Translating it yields CASSLTSGVQETQYF.